Listed below are T cell receptor beta chains from one sample, sequenced in a study of identical twins' blood T cells. From the 5' RACE reads, TCRdb called clonotypes with MiXCR, one entry per CDR3 protein. The table has 350,000 to 400,000 distinct CDR3 sequences, roughly 27% seen once. The sequencing input was PBMCs. The receptors shown here come from a woman aged 18-55 years in good health. Both conserved end residues are part of each CDR3. D genes are given only for firm matches. A clone size is listed for some rows: how often the clone was seen (once, few, many), or a class if it is expanded.

J gene	V gene	D gene	clone size	CDR3 protein	CDR3 DNA
TRBJ1-5	TRBV12-3/TRBV12-4	NA	NA	CASWGQNQPQHF	TGTGCCAGCTGGGGACAAAATCAGCCCCAGCATTTT
TRBJ1-3	TRBV27	NA	NA	CASSLKAGSGNTIYF	TGTGCCAGCAGTTTGAAGGCGGGCTCTGGAAACACCATATATTTT
TRBJ1-2	TRBV7-8	NA	few	CASSLNREGVYGYTF	TGTGCCAGCAGCCTAAACAGGGAGGGCGTCTATGGCTACACCTTC
TRBJ1-1	TRBV20-1	NA	once	CSAREAGRVNAEAFF	TGCAGTGCTAGGGAAGCAGGTAGGGTAAACGCTGAAGCTTTCTTT
TRBJ2-3	TRBV4-3	TRBD2	NA	CASSQVSGRAADTQYF	TGCGCCAGCAGCCAAGTTAGCGGGAGGGCCGCAGATACGCAGTATTTT
TRBJ2-2	TRBV5-1	NA	few	CASSYDSTNTGELFF	TGCGCCAGCAGCTATGACAGTACGAACACCGGGGAGCTGTTTTTT
TRBJ2-3	TRBV3-1	NA	NA	CASSQDNTRNKDF	TGTGCCAGCAGCCAAGATAATACTAGAAACAAGGATTTT
TRBJ2-7	TRBV18	NA	NA	CASSPISTNSYEQYF	TGTGCCAGCTCACCAATCTCTACGAACTCCTACGAGCAGTACTTC
TRBJ2-3	TRBV10-3	NA	NA	CAIKPLNGGTDTQYF	TGTGCCATCAAGCCCCTCAATGGGGGCACAGATACGCAGTATTTT
TRBJ2-1	TRBV6-5	TRBD1	NA	CASSSPTGTGHYNEQFF	TGTGCCAGCAGTTCCCCAACCGGGACAGGTCACTACAATGAGCAGTTCTTC
TRBJ2-1	TRBV5-1	TRBD1	NA	CASSLGGTGYNEQFF	TGCGCCAGCAGCTTGGGCGGGACAGGGTACAATGAGCAGTTCTTC
TRBJ1-1	TRBV2	NA	NA	CASSDQQGSNTEALF	TGTGCCAGCAGCGACCAACAGGGATCCAACACTGAAGCTTTATTT
TRBJ2-1	TRBV6-2/TRBV6-3	NA	many	CASSYGSAYNEQFF	TGTGCCAGCAGTTACGGGAGCGCCTACAATGAGCAGTTCTTC
TRBJ1-1	TRBV6-5	NA	NA	CASRTDRKDTEAFF	TGTGCCAGCAGGACCGACAGGAAGGACACTGAAGCTTTCTTT
TRBJ2-1	TRBV6-2/TRBV6-3	NA	NA	CASSYEILQFF	TGTGCCAGCAGTTACGAAATACTACAGTTCTTC
TRBJ1-6	TRBV28	NA	few	CASSGQWKGLRFHF	TGTGCCAGCAGCGGACAGTGGAAAGGGCTAAGGTTCCACTTT
TRBJ1-6	TRBV20-1	TRBD1	NA	CSARDQGGTYNSPLHF	TGCAGTGCTAGAGATCAGGGGGGCACCTATAATTCACCCCTCCACTTT
TRBJ2-1	TRBV7-2	TRBD2	NA	CASKGAGDIYNEQFF	TGTGCCAGCAAGGGAGCGGGGGACATCTACAATGAGCAGTTCTTC
TRBJ1-1	TRBV6-5	NA	NA	CASSYSTSNTEAFF	TGTGCCAGCAGTTACTCGACGTCGAACACTGAAGCTTTCTTT
TRBJ1-5	TRBV20-1	TRBD1	NA	CSATKGATEQPQHF	TGCAGTGCAACCAAGGGGGCTACGGAGCAGCCCCAGCATTTT